This T cell receptor (beta chain) is from a study of T cells in Graves' hyperthyroidism and ophthalmopathy (dated by TCRdb to about 2019). Study-level background: Peripheral blood samples were taken at initial diagnosis, before any treatment was given. TCR V-J signatures able to tell the groups apart were searched for in a discovery cohort of 95 or so patients, of whom 40 to 45 had Graves' ophthalmopathy and around 58 had stable Graves' hyperthyroidism. Prospective prediction of ophthalmopathy was tested in an independent validation cohort of some 20 hyperthyroidism patients and around 16 patients who later progressed to ophthalmopathy. The 90 or so discovery patients were randomly split 7:3 into training and test sets. The study also compared thyroid tissue and blood T-cell repertoires from 5 to 7 Graves' hyperthyroidism patients. Once sampling was done, hyperthyroidism patients were given methimazole at a starting dose of 30 mg daily, whereas ophthalmopathy patients were given high-dose intravenous methylprednisolone. The paper reports TCR Vbeta CDR3 sequencing of about 140 peripheral blood samples: around 45 ophthalmopathy, about 75 hyperthyroidism and approximately 17 progressor patients.

Stable Graves' hyperthyroidism was defined as no progression to ophthalmopathy during 18 months of follow-up. The hyperthyroidism patients were between 18 and 65 years old and newly diagnosed, with a disease duration of less than 2 months. Exclusion was applied to patients with uncontrolled infections, other autoimmune diseases, pregnancy or lactation. Diagnoses were based on clinical symptoms, serum thyroxine and TRAb, thyroid ultrasound and orbital computed tomography. Ficoll-Paque density gradient centrifugation was used to isolate PBMCs from 8 to 10 ml of fresh peripheral blood. Total RNA was extracted using Trizol reagent, and RNA quality was assessed on an Agilent 2100 Bioanalyzer. The TCR beta CDR3 regions were amplified from the RNA transcripts. The TCR CDR3 was subjected to a first round of RT-PCR using the HTBI primer set and the Qiagen OneStep RT-PCR kit. Libraries were constructed in a second round of multiplex PCR, after which size selection and purification were performed. Paired-end sequencing of the libraries was performed with 100 bp reads on an Illumina HiSeq2000. The original methods were these. Raw data were processed with SOAPnuke, discarding reads with adapters, uncalled bases, mean Phred below 15, or no exact constant-primer or identifier match. High-quality paired reads were merged with COPE v1.2.5, and unique nucleotide sequences were defined as clonotypes. Clonotypes were aligned to IMGT TRBV, TRBD and TRBJ reference segments using MiTCR v1.1. The analysis was restricted to V-J combinations with a frequency above 0.0001, which together covered 98% to 99.2% of the repertoires. A TCS score was defined as the ratio between F50 (clonal expansion) and ExV (chaos), using BLOSUM62-based TCRdist between CDR3 peptides within each V-J. Welch's t-statistics and random forest reduced around 510 V-J features to around 14, which were used in a naive Bayes classifier (R e1071). In TCRdb, the public reads were trimmed at Q25 with fastp and aligned with MiXCR, with productive beta chains retained. Each CDR3 protein appears once, grouped with its most common genes and DNA. These V and J calls are TCRdb output, not the study's own analysis. The sample table shows about 400,000 distinct CDR3 sequences, and about 16% are seen once. The top ten clones comprise 30% to 35% of the sample.

Results the study describes overall, beyond this receptor: In validation, progression to ophthalmopathy was predicted by the model with nearly 71% sensitivity and 72.22% specificity, a median of 6.5 months before onset. In cross-validation, a model built on a 13 V-J signature told ophthalmopathy apart from stable hyperthyroidism with approximately 90% sensitivity and around 84% specificity, and in testing the same model reached 80%/75%. Blood samples also contained most of the expanded thyroid clonotypes (frequency above 0.001), which suggests that blood repertoires may reflect thyroid immune responses. Sample size was not statistically predetermined, and investigators were not blinded to group allocation.

Spanning cysteine to phenylalanine, the CDR3 consists of 15 amino acids. CDR3 DNA only is kept here, 45 bases in frame from base 1. Per the germline V gene, SGHRS is the CDR1 and YFSETQ is the CDR2. V ends up 1 base short and J 5 bases short, with an unmatched junction base count of 4. A word on this clonotype: Its cognate antigen has yet to be identified. Per-nucleotide qualities are absent, and no much larger clonotype sits a single base away.

The clonotype originates from a young woman with Graves' hyperthyroidism. The sequencing sample was made of blood. Recombination linked TRBV5-1 to TRBJ1-3; TRBD1 matches 9 bases in the middle. The nucleotide sequence reads TGCGCCAGCAGCTTGACGGGACAGGGCCGAAACACCATATATTTT. It encodes CASSLTGQGRNTIYF.